Listed below are T cell receptor beta chains from one sample, sequenced in a study of blood T cell repertoires in COVID-19. Produced via immunoSEQ multiplex PCR; TCRdb's table is partial and in-frame only. The repertoire holds approximately 270,000 clones, with roughly 88% as singletons. Material: PBMCs or T cells enriched from blood (not recorded which). The receptor source for this set is a woman in her twenties or thirties who had recovered from COVID-19. The CDR3 runs from the conserved cysteine through the conserved F or W. A D gene is named only where the DNA matches it firmly. Clone sizes are given selectively: once, few, many, or a class where the clone is expanded.

>TRBJ2-1|once|TRBD2|TRBV7-9
CASSRLAGGSNEQFF
TGTGCCAGCAGCCGACTAGCGGGAGGATCGAATGAGCAGTTCTTC
>TRBJ2-3|NA|TRBD2|TRBV10-3
CATLLAGGPDTQYF
TGTGCCACCTTATTAGCGGGAGGGCCAGATACGCAGTATTTT
>TRBJ2-5|NA|TRBD1|TRBV24-1
CATSESGQGRETQYF
TGTGCCACCAGTGAATCCGGACAGGGGAGGGAGACCCAGTACTTC
>TRBJ1-3|NA|TRBD1|TRBV6-1
CASSETGGQGRRNTIYF
TGTGCCAGCAGTGAAACTGGAGGACAGGGCCGCAGAAACACCATATATTTT
>TRBJ1-1|NA|NA|TRBV7-9
CASSTGSTGIYTEAFF
TGTGCCAGCAGCACAGGATCCACAGGGATCTACACTGAAGCTTTCTTT
>TRBJ2-7|NA|NA|TRBV28
CASSPPGTRSSYEQYF
TGTGCCAGCAGCCCTCCCGGGACTCGGAGCTCCTACGAGCAGTACTTC
>TRBJ2-7|NA|TRBD1|TRBV12-5
CASGLVPRRFLGVTGISYEQYF
TGTGCTAGTGGTTTGGTACCGCGGCGTTTTTTGGGCGTGACAGGGATCTCCTACGAGCAGTACTTC
>TRBJ2-3|NA|NA|TRBV7-6
CASSLWSSMADTQYF
TGTGCCAGCAGCTTATGGAGCTCCATGGCGGATACGCAGTATTTT
>TRBJ1-1|NA|NA|TRBV7-9
CASSLLIENTEAFF
TGTGCCAGCAGCTTACTGATAGAGAACACTGAAGCTTTCTTT
>TRBJ2-7|once|NA|TRBV9
CTSSPRGLPSYEQYF
TGTACCAGCAGCCCTAGGGGACTTCCCTCCTACGAGCAGTACTTC
>TRBJ2-7|NA|NA|TRBV6-2/TRBV6-3
CASSYTGVANYEQYF
TGTGCCAGCAGTTACACGGGGGTGGCAAACTACGAGCAGTACTTC
>TRBJ1-1|NA|NA|TRBV7-9
CASSDGLPGTEAFF
TGTGCCAGCAGCGATGGACTGCCCGGCACTGAAGCTTTCTTT
>TRBJ2-1|NA|NA|TRBV9
CASSVTGETYNEQFF
TGTGCCAGCAGCGTAACGGGAGAGACCTACAATGAGCAGTTCTTC
>TRBJ1-2|NA|TRBD1|TRBV11-2
CASSPGGGYGYTF
TGTGCCAGCAGCCCAGGGGGCGGCTATGGCTACACCTTC
>TRBJ1-2|NA|TRBD1|TRBV27
CASSSRTGDGYTF
TGTGCCAGCAGTTCTCGGACAGGGGATGGCTACACCTTC
>TRBJ2-5|NA|NA|TRBV27
CASIPGVGLGPQYF
TGTGCCAGCATCCCAGGGGTCGGACTTGGGCCCCAGTACTTC
>TRBJ1-6|NA|NA|TRBV30
CAWSLAGISSYNSPLHF
TGTGCCTGGAGCCTGGCAGGAATAAGCTCCTATAATTCACCCCTCCACTTT
>TRBJ1-2|NA|TRBD1|TRBV4-1
CASSQGQGAGYGYTF
TGCGCCAGCAGCCAGGGACAGGGGGCTGGCTATGGCTACACCTTC
>TRBJ1-1|NA|NA|TRBV2
CARTPGAGIKNTEAFF
TGTGCCAGGACACCAGGGGCAGGAATTAAGAACACTGAAGCTTTCTTT
>TRBJ2-3|once|NA|TRBV29-1
CSVVEPPGLTSTDTQYF
TGCAGCGTTGTAGAGCCCCCGGGTCTTACTAGCACAGATACGCAGTATTTT
>TRBJ1-1|NA|NA|TRBV5-1
CASSLGYWGLVNTEAFF
TGCGCCAGCAGCTTGGGTTACTGGGGCTTGGTGAACACTGAAGCTTTCTTT
>TRBJ2-3|few|TRBD2|TRBV4-1
CASSQDHGSGRGYTDTQYF
TGCGCCAGCAGCCAAGATCACGGTAGCGGGAGAGGGTATACAGATACGCAGTATTTT
>TRBJ2-1|NA|NA|TRBV28
CASSKYYEQFF
TGTGCCAGCAGTAAATACTATGAGCAGTTCTTC
>TRBJ2-7|few|TRBD1|TRBV7-9
CASSLSRGPYEQYF
TGTGCCAGCAGCTTATCCAGGGGGCCCTACGAGCAGTACTTC
>TRBJ2-4|NA|NA|TRBV28
CASSLPGGRTKNIQYF
TGTGCCAGCAGTTTACCGGGGGGCCGAACCAAAAACATTCAGTACTTC
>TRBJ1-5|few|NA|TRBV7-2
CASSFAGMWNQPQHF
TGTGCCAGCAGCTTCGCAGGGATGTGGAATCAGCCCCAGCATTTT
>TRBJ2-7|NA|NA|TRBV5-6
CASSLGGGVVEQYF
TGTGCCAGCAGCTTAGGGGGCGGGGTAGTGGAGCAGTACTTC
>TRBJ1-1|NA|NA|TRBV27
CASSPVGSRGLNTEAFF
TGTGCCAGCAGTCCCGTAGGTTCCCGGGGTTTGAACACTGAAGCTTTCTTT
>TRBJ1-5|NA|NA|TRBV19
CASSIWAIAGNQPQHF
TGTGCCAGTAGTATTTGGGCGATAGCGGGCAATCAGCCCCAGCATTTT
>TRBJ2-7|NA|TRBD2|TRBV19
CASSMRPGGFYEQYF
TGTGCCAGTAGTATGAGGCCCGGGGGGTTCTACGAGCAGTACTTC
>TRBJ2-5|NA|NA|TRBV9
CASSSRSGPQETQYF
TGTGCCAGCAGCTCCCGGAGCGGACCCCAAGAGACCCAGTACTTC
>TRBJ1-6|few|NA|TRBV7-9
CASSLGRGSASYNSPLHF
TGTGCCAGCAGCTTAGGCAGGGGATCTGCCTCCTATAATTCACCCCTCCACTTT
>TRBJ2-1|NA|NA|TRBV28
CASSLTPTGHKQFF
TGTGCCAGCAGTTTGACCCCAACAGGGCATAAGCAGTTCTTC
>TRBJ1-1|NA|TRBD1|TRBV30
CAWSPGTGIVSEAFF
TGTGCCTGGAGTCCTGGGACAGGGATCGTGTCTGAAGCTTTCTTT
>TRBJ2-7|NA|TRBD2|TRBV18
CASSPLPSGVSEQYF
TGTGCCAGCTCACCACTTCCCAGCGGGGTGAGCGAGCAGTACTTC
>TRBJ2-1|NA|TRBD2|TRBV28
CASSLNLRTGTSGSNEQFF
TGTGCCAGCAGTTTAAATTTGAGAACAGGGACTAGCGGGAGCAATGAGCAGTTCTTC
>TRBJ2-7|NA|TRBD2|TRBV30
CAWSVRLAGGGEQYF
TGTGCCTGGAGTGTACGACTAGCGGGAGGAGGGGAGCAGTACTTC
>TRBJ2-1|NA|TRBD1|TRBV5-1
CASSADRGDSYNEQFF
TGCGCCAGCAGCGCGGACAGGGGCGACTCCTACAATGAGCAGTTCTTC
>TRBJ1-5|NA|NA|TRBV28
CASSPKYPGQDQPQHF
TGTGCCAGCAGTCCTAAATATCCGGGACAAGATCAGCCCCAGCATTTT
>TRBJ1-2|NA|NA|TRBV30
CAWSVGVGYTF
TGTGCCTGGAGTGTAGGAGTTGGCTACACCTTC
>TRBJ1-2|NA|NA|TRBV7-9
CASSLVASPYGYTF
TGTGCCAGCAGCTTAGTGGCCAGTCCTTATGGCTACACCTTC
>TRBJ1-1|NA|NA|TRBV7-2
CASSFSRTANTEAFF
TGTGCCAGCAGCTTCTCCAGGACAGCAAACACTGAAGCTTTCTTT
>TRBJ1-5|NA|NA|TRBV30
CAWSRQLGLDSNQPQHF
TGTGCCTGGAGCCGACAGTTGGGACTGGATAGCAATCAGCCCCAGCATTTT
>TRBJ2-1|NA|NA|TRBV12-2
CASRLCGLAISSSYNEQFF
TGTGCAAGTCGCTTATGCGGACTGGCGATTTCATCCTCCTACAATGAGCAGTTCTTC
>TRBJ2-3|NA|TRBD1|TRBV2
CASTPGQGTDTQYF
TGTGCCAGCACTCCAGGACAGGGCACAGATACGCAGTATTTT
>TRBJ1-2|few|NA|TRBV19
CASSLQGYGYTF
TGTGCCAGTAGTCTTCAGGGCTATGGCTACACCTTC
>TRBJ2-5|NA|NA|TRBV7-9
CASSLIPTQALQETQYF
TGTGCCAGCAGCTTAATACCCACACAGGCCCTTCAAGAGACCCAGTACTTC
>TRBJ2-7|NA|TRBD2|TRBV15
CATSRTSGGPVREQYF
TGTGCCACCAGCAGAACAAGCGGGGGGCCTGTTCGCGAGCAGTACTTC
>TRBJ1-2|NA|TRBD1|TRBV6-5
CASSGQGRNGYTF
TGTGCCAGCAGCGGACAGGGGAGGAATGGCTACACCTTC
>TRBJ1-5|once|TRBD1|TRBV28
CASRGRDSKNQPQHF
TGTGCCAGCAGAGGAAGGGACAGTAAAAATCAGCCCCAGCATTTT
>TRBJ1-2|NA|TRBD1|TRBV7-9
CASDRGNPIKGLWSYTF
TGTGCCAGCGACAGGGGGAATCCAATAAAGGGGTTATGGAGCTACACCTTC
>TRBJ2-2|once|NA|TRBV15
CATSRGGNTGELFF
TGTGCCACCAGCAGAGGAGGAAACACCGGGGAGCTGTTTTTT
>TRBJ1-1|NA|NA|TRBV29-1
CSVHYRLNTEAFF
TGCAGCGTACATTACAGGTTGAACACTGAAGCTTTCTTT
>TRBJ1-2|NA|NA|TRBV4-2
CASSQDRANYGYTF
TGTGCCAGCAGCCAAGACAGGGCTAACTATGGCTACACCTTC
>TRBJ1-6|NA|NA|TRBV2
CASSDRSYNSPLHF
TGTGCCAGCAGTGATCGCTCCTATAATTCACCCCTCCACTTT
>TRBJ2-4|NA|NA|TRBV7-9
CASSSPENIQYF
TGTGCCAGCAGCTCACCGGAAAACATTCAGTACTTC
>TRBJ1-1|NA|NA|TRBV7-9
CASSNDSPGRDTEAFF
TGTGCCAGCAGCAACGACAGCCCCGGGAGGGACACTGAAGCTTTCTTT
>TRBJ1-1|NA|NA|TRBV7-9
CASSPKQGAMNTEAFF
TGTGCCAGCAGCCCCAAACAGGGAGCTATGAACACTGAAGCTTTCTTT
>TRBJ2-2|NA|NA|TRBV3-1/TRBV3-2
CASSQVSREGELFF
TGTGCCAGCAGCCAAGTATCTAGAGAGGGGGAGCTGTTTTTT